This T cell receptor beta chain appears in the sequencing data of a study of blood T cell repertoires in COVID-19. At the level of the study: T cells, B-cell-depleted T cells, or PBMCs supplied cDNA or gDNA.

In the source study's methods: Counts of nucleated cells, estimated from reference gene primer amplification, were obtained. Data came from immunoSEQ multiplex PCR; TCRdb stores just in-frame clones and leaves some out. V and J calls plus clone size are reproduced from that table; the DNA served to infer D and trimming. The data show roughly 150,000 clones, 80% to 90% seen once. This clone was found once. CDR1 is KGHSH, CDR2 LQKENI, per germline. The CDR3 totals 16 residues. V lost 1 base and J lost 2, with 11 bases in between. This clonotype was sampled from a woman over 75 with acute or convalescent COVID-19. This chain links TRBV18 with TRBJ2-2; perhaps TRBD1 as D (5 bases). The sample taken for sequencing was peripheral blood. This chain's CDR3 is CASSPLQGPNTGELFF. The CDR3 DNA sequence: TGTGCCAGCTCACCACTGCAGGGTCCAAACACCGGGGAGCTGTTTTTT.